The clone carrying this T cell receptor beta chain showed up many times. Antigen specificity is unknown. The data belong to a study of T cells in Graves' hyperthyroidism and ophthalmopathy. The CDR3 is 14 residues long. The germline gives CDR1 SGHAT, CDR2 FQNNGV. The junction had 1 base not matched to a gene; V was cut back by 6 bases and J by 1 base. Using RNA transcripts as the source, TCR beta CDR3 regions were amplified. Carried out on the TCR CDR3, a first-round RT-PCR used the HTBI primer set. TCRdb re-derived calls from the multiplex PCR reads in MiXCR, one entry per CDR3 protein. In the table there are about 330,000 distinct CDR3 sequences, approximately 14% of which are singletons. Diagnosing involved the use of clinical symptoms, serum thyroxine and TRAb, thyroid ultrasound and orbital computed tomography. Study outcomes and limitations: Also found in blood were most expanded thyroid clonotypes above 0.001. Classification by a 13 V-J model distinguished ophthalmopathy from stable hyperthyroidism. Model-based prediction identified ophthalmopathy a median roughly 5.9 months prior to its onset.

Sequenced material: blood. This TCR was sampled from a woman aged 40 to 49 with Graves' ophthalmopathy. The J gene is TRBJ2-2, the V gene TRBV11-2, with 8 positions matching TRBD1. Here the CDR3 reads CASRTGVNTGELFF. The DNA for the CDR3 is TGTGCCAGCAGGACAGGGGTGAACACCGGGGAGCTGTTTTTT. The full variable domain, completed using reference TRBV11-2 and TRBJ2-2, is EAGVAQSPRYKIIEKRQSVAFWCNPISGHATLYWYQQILGQGPKLLIQFQNNGVVDDSQLPKDRFSAERLKGVDSTLKIQPAKLEDSAVYLCASRTGVNTGELFFGEGSRLTVL.